Shown below are 32 T cell receptor beta chains from a single sample sequenced in a study of T-cell memory formation after mild COVID-19. TCRdb re-analysed the 5' RACE reads in MiXCR, keeping a single row per CDR3 protein. Here the sample spans approximately 150,000 distinct CDR3 sequences, about 14% being singletons. The sample was PBMCs or a T cell subset sorted from them (not recorded which). The receptor source for this set is an adult woman who had mild COVID-19 (a few samples of this study predate the infection). Cell type and time point are not known.

The CDR3 DNA follows: TGTGCCAGCAGTTTCTCGGGGATGGGGCCAGATACGCAGTATTTT. Its protein product is CASSFSGMGPDTQYF. The chain employs TRBV12-3 or TRBV12-4 and TRBJ2-3; D assignment may be TRBD1 or TRBD2 (5 bases each). Trimming stripped 3 bases from V and 4 bases from J, with 14 bases between. The CDR3 runs to 15 residues.

This clonotype was counted a few times. The chain joins TRBV21-1 to TRBJ2-7. TRBV21-1 is given as a pseudogene. This CDR3 has 15 residues. The CDR3 protein is CAHPNVCGWPYEQYF. The DNA for the CDR3 is TGTGCCCACCCGAACGTGTGTGGATGGCCCTACGAGCAGTACTTC.

V usage is TRBV24-1 and J usage is TRBJ1-2, with D unresolved. CDR1 and CDR2 (germline): KGHDR, SFDVKD. V gave up 3 bases and J gave up 10 bases, with 23 bases separating them. This CDR3 is 16 amino acids long. As DNA, the CDR3 is TGTGCCACCAGTGATCCCGACATCTCGGCGGGTTTTAACTACACCTTC. Translation gives CATSDPDISAGFNYTF.

The chain employs TRBV6-2 or TRBV6-3 and TRBJ1-6; D is uncertain. CDR3 length: 16 amino acids. Trimming left V 5 bases short and J 6 bases short, with 17 bases between. The germline CDR1 and CDR2 sequences are MNHEY and SVGEGT. The CDR3 sequence is CASSPASVVLNSPLHF. The CDR3 DNA follows: TGTGCCAGCAGTCCCGCGTCGGTGGTGCTTAATTCACCCCTCCACTTT.

The chain combines TRBV6-2 or TRBV6-3 with TRBJ2-1, with D possibly being TRBD1 or TRBD2 (5 bases each). CDR1 and CDR2 from the germline V gene are MNHEY and SVGEGT. Trimming took off 2 bases at V and 4 bases at J, with 12 bases between the two ends. This CDR3 spans 15 amino acids. The CDR3 loop is CASSYGGPRYNEQFF. DNA for the CDR3: TGTGCCAGCAGTTACGGGGGACCCCGATACAATGAGCAGTTCTTC.

The chain is built from TRBV10-3 and TRBJ2-1; D gene ambiguous. Trimming removed 0 bases from V and 6 bases from J, with 12 bases in between. The CDR3 covers 15 residues. Germline values: CDR1 ENHRY, CDR2 SYGVKD. DNA for the CDR3: TGTGCCATCAGTGAGTCGCCACTTAGTGTCAATGAGCAGTTCTTC. As protein: CAISESPLSVNEQFF.

This chain uses TRBV12-3 or TRBV12-4 with TRBJ2-5; D gene uncertain. The CDR3 contains 12 residues. Trimming took off 1 base at V and 9 bases at J, with 9 bases between the two ends. Written as DNA, the CDR3 is TGTGCCAGCAGTTTAGGTAGCAGTCCCCAGTACTTC. Translated: CASSLGSSPQYF.

The chain employs TRBV13 and TRBJ2-1; a weak D match, TRBD1 (5 bases). The CDR3 loop spans 12 amino acids. V was trimmed by 3 bases and J by 12 bases, leaving 12 bases between them. CDR1 and CDR2 (germline): PRHDT, FYEKMQ (reference sequence). CDR3 sequence: CASSFQGLGQFF. The CDR3 nucleotides read TGTGCCAGCAGCTTCCAGGGTCTTGGGCAGTTCTTC.

This clonotype came up many times. This rearrangement joins TRBV18 to TRBJ2-1; the D call may be TRBD1 or TRBD2 (5 bases each). The CDR3 runs to 13 residues. The germline V gene encodes CDR1 KGHSH and CDR2 LQKENI. Trimming left V 3 bases short and J 8 bases short, with 11 bases between. The CDR3 nucleotides read TGTGCCAGCTCACCTAACGGGGCGGATGAGCAGTTCTTC. This gives the protein CASSPNGADEQFF.

The chain uses TRBV6-2 or TRBV6-3 and TRBJ2-1; 10 nucleotides align to TRBD2. Germline V gene sequence: CDR1 MNHEY, CDR2 SVGEGT. V trimming: 1 base; J trimming: 4 bases; junction bases outside the gene matches: 4. This CDR3 has 16 amino acids. The CDR3 DNA is TGTGCCAGCAGTTACTGGACTAGCGGAAAATACAATGAGCAGTTCTTC. Translating it yields CASSYWTSGKYNEQFF.

The V gene is TRBV5-5, the J gene TRBJ1-1, with 9 bases fitting TRBD1. The germline CDR1 and CDR2 sequences are SGHKS and YYEKEE (reference sequence). Germline trimming cut 4 bases from V and 1 base from J; bases unmatched to any gene: 8. The CDR3 extends over 16 amino acids. The CDR3 sequence is CASSIGQGQGNTEAFF. CDR3 DNA sequence: TGTGCCAGCAGCATTGGACAGGGGCAGGGGAACACTGAAGCTTTCTTT.

J is TRBJ2-7 and V is TRBV5-5; 8 bases map to TRBD1. There are 14 residues in the CDR3. Trimming at V came to 0 bases and at J to 6 bases, leaving 5 bases not matched to a gene. Per germline, CDR1 SGHKS and CDR2 YYEKEE (reference sequence). The CDR3 DNA reads TGTGCCAGCAGCTTGGGCCAGGGGGCGGTCGAGCAGTACTTC. As protein: CASSLGQGAVEQYF.

This clonotype was seen only a few times. The chain is built from TRBV27 and TRBJ2-2, with D maybe TRBD2 (6 bases). Germline assignment: CDR1 MNHEY and CDR2 SMNVEV (reference sequence). This CDR3 has 15 amino acids. The V and J ends lost 5 bases and 4 bases respectively, with 14 bases between them. CDR3 loop: CASSLSGLSTGELFF. CDR3 nucleotide sequence: TGTGCCAGCAGTCTTTCCGGACTAAGCACCGGGGAGCTGTTTTTT.

The rearrangement joins TRBV4-2 to TRBJ2-7; D is unresolved. Germline V gene data show CDR1 as LGHNA and CDR2 as YNFKEQ. V was clipped by 4 bases and J by 3 bases, with 16 bases between them. This CDR3 is built from 15 residues. The CDR3 is CASSREGQVFYEQYF. The CDR3, as DNA: TGTGCCAGCAGCCGAGAAGGGCAGGTATTCTACGAGCAGTACTTC.

This clonotype has only a few counts. V usage is TRBV15 and J usage is TRBJ2-7; 10 bases agree with TRBD2. The V gene's germline CDR1 is LNHNV and CDR2 YYDKDF (reference sequence). After removal of 2 bases from V and 4 bases from J, the junction contained 5 bases not matched to a gene. The CDR3 has 15 residues. CDR3 DNA: TGTGCCACCAGCAGACTAGCGGGAGTCGGTTACGAGCAGTACTTC. Translation gives CATSRLAGVGYEQYF.

This clonotype was detected once. The V gene is TRBV5-6, the J gene TRBJ2-2, with TRBD1 matching 9 bases. V was pared by 5 bases and J by 3 bases, with 2 bases of the junction left unmatched. Germline lookup yields CDR1 SGHDT and CDR2 YYEEEE. CDR3 length: 14 amino acids. The CDR3 loop reads CASRQGADTGELFF. CDR3 DNA: TGTGCCAGCAGACAGGGGGCCGACACCGGGGAGCTGTTTTTT.

This clonotype was counted between two and nine times. V usage is TRBV29-1 and J usage is TRBJ2-7; D gene uncertain. The germline CDR1 and CDR2 sequences are SQVTM and ANQGSEA. V lost 0 bases to trimming and J lost 6 bases, with 6 bases between them. This CDR3 region has 11 residues. As DNA, the CDR3 is TGCAGCGTTGAAGATCTTCGCGAGCAGTACTTC. As protein: CSVEDLREQYF.

The sample holds a few counts of this clonotype. V usage is TRBV24-1 and J usage is TRBJ2-2, with D perhaps matching TRBD1 (7 bases). This CDR3 contains 16 residues. Germline loops: CDR1 KGHDR, CDR2 SFDVKD. Trimming cost V 4 bases and J 2 bases, with 13 bases left between them. CDR3: CATSDQGGSNTGELFF. The CDR3 region has the DNA TGTGCCACCAGTGACCAGGGGGGAAGTAACACCGGGGAGCTGTTTTTT.

There are a few counts of this clonotype. The chain uses TRBV20-1 and TRBJ2-5, with TRBD1 identical over 9 bases. J lost 5 bases, V lost 1 base, and 11 bases had no gene match. From germline, CDR1 is DFQATT and CDR2 SNEGSKA (reference sequence). The length of the CDR3 is 16 residues. The chain's CDR3 is CSARVVGTGTAETQYF. In nucleotides, the CDR3 is TGCAGTGCTAGAGTTGTCGGGACAGGGACGGCGGAGACCCAGTACTTC.

The V call is TRBV3-1, the J call TRBJ2-1; D uncertain. CDR1 is LGHDT, CDR2 YNNKEL, per germline (reference sequence). This CDR3 is 17 amino acids long. The ends were cut back, 0 bases at V and 0 bases at J, with 12 bases in the middle. The CDR3 sequence is CASSQEFGRSSYNEQFF. The CDR3 nucleotides read TGTGCCAGCAGCCAAGAGTTCGGCAGAAGCTCCTACAATGAGCAGTTCTTC.

This clonotype was counted between two and nine times. The V and J genes are TRBV24-1 and TRBJ2-1; no reliable D call. The CDR3 length is 14 residues. The ends were cut back, 4 bases at V and 9 bases at J, with 15 bases in the middle. Germline V gene data show CDR1 as KGHDR and CDR2 as SFDVKD. The chain's CDR3 is CATSDRTPQFEQFF. The DNA for the CDR3 is TGTGCCACCAGTGACCGTACCCCTCAATTTGAGCAGTTCTTC.

This clonotype has more than one count but fewer than ten. The rearrangement links TRBV5-1 to TRBJ2-2, with D tentatively TRBD1 or TRBD2 (5 bases each). Trimming took 4 bases from V and 5 from J, leaving 12 bases between them. CDR3 size: 14 residues. Germline V lookup: CDR1 SGHRS, CDR2 YFSETQ. The CDR3 here is CASSRDLGTGELFF. CDR3 coding DNA: TGCGCCAGCAGCCGGGACCTGGGGACCGGGGAGCTGTTTTTT. Full variable domain (missing parts from reference TRBV5-1 and TRBJ2-2): KAGVTQTPRYLIKTRGQQVTLSCSPISGHRSVSWYQQTPGQGLQFLFEYFSETQRNKGNFPGRFSGRQFSNSRSEMNVSTLELGDSALYLCASSRDLGTGELFFGEGSRLTVL.

This clonotype was detected a few times. CDR3 coding DNA: TGTGCCAGCAGCGCTTGGGGGGGGGAGGCTAATGAGCAGTTCTTC. Translated: CASSAWGGEANEQFF. The J gene is TRBJ2-1, the V gene TRBV9; TRBD2 matches 7 bases. The CDR3 has 15 amino acids. The V gene end was trimmed by 3 bases and the J gene end by 7 bases; junction bases not matched to a gene: 10. CDR1 is SGDLS and CDR2 is YYNGEE in the germline V gene.

The chain joins TRBV4-1 to TRBJ2-7; 7 bases align to TRBD1. Germline V gene sequence: CDR1 MGHRA, CDR2 YSYEKL. After removal of 1 base from V and 3 bases from J, the junction contained 6 bases not matched to a gene. This CDR3 contains 15 residues. The chain's CDR3 is CASSQAPGQSYEQYF. The CDR3 coding sequence is TGCGCCAGCAGCCAAGCCCCGGGACAGAGCTACGAGCAGTACTTC.

The V gene is TRBV11-2, the J gene TRBJ2-1, with 11 positions matching TRBD2. V was clipped by 5 bases and J by 1 base; unmatched bases: 13. The CDR3 is made up of 19 amino acids. Germline V CDR1 and CDR2: SGHAT, FQNNGV. The CDR3 nucleotides read TGTGCCAGCAGCCCGAAAAAAAAACTAGCGGGAGATTCCTACAATGAGCAGTTCTTC. Encoded protein: CASSPKKKLAGDSYNEQFF. Filled out from reference TRBV11-2 and TRBJ2-1, the complete variable domain reads EAGVAQSPRYKIIEKRQSVAFWCNPISGHATLYWYQQILGQGPKLLIQFQNNGVVDDSQLPKDRFSAERLKGVDSTLKIQPAKLEDSAVYLCASSPKKKLAGDSYNEQFFGPGTRLTVL.

This clonotype was detected only a few times. This chain connects TRBV15 to TRBJ1-6; TRBD1 is a possible D gene (6 bases). Germline CDR1 and CDR2: LNHNV and YYDKDF (reference sequence). The CDR3 covers 16 residues. Trimming left V 3 bases short and J 0 bases short, with 9 bases between. Here the CDR3 DNA reads TGTGCCACCAGCAGCCCGGACAGCTCCTATAATTCACCCCTCCACTTT. Its translation: CATSSPDSSYNSPLHF. Full variable domain (outside the CDR3, taken from reference TRBV15 and TRBJ1-6): DAMVIQNPRYQVTQFGKPVTLSCSQTLNHNVMYWYQQKSSQAPKLLFHYYDKDFNNEADTPDNFQSRRPNTSFCFLDIRSPGLGDTAMYLCATSSPDSSYNSPLHFGNGTRLTVT.

The rearrangement links TRBV29-1 to TRBJ2-2, with D possibly matching TRBD2 (6 bases). Germline CDR1 reads SQVTM; CDR2 reads ANQGSEA. The CDR3 totals 14 residues. Trimming stripped 4 bases from V and 3 bases from J, with 12 bases between. The CDR3 is CSVVAALDTGELFF. CDR3 sequence (DNA): TGCAGCGTTGTAGCGGCACTAGACACCGGGGAGCTGTTTTTT.

This sequence joins TRBV4-3 and TRBJ2-7; the D gene is possibly TRBD2 (6 bases). This CDR3 has 16 amino acids. Germline V gene lookup returns CDR1 LGHNA and CDR2 YSLEER. V was pared by 2 bases and J by 2 bases, with 16 bases between. CDR3 DNA sequence: TGCGCCAGCAGCCAAAGCGGGCCTAGCGACCCCTACGAGCAGTACTTC. Protein product: CASSQSGPSDPYEQYF.

The V and J genes are TRBV6-2 or TRBV6-3 and TRBJ2-5, with 7 bases that match TRBD1. CDR1 is MNHEY, CDR2 SVGEGT, per germline. With V trimmed by 4 bases and J by 4 bases, 9 bases remained unmatched. The CDR3 spans 15 residues. The CDR3 here is CASSLGQLRAETQYF. CDR3 nucleotide sequence: TGTGCCAGCAGTTTGGGACAGCTAAGGGCAGAGACCCAGTACTTC.

J is TRBJ2-7 and V is TRBV7-6, with 10 bases identical to TRBD2. CDR3 size: 14 residues. Germline V gives CDR1 SGHVS, CDR2 FNYEAQ. J lost 3 bases, V lost 5 bases, and 4 bases had no gene match. CDR3 region: CASSEAGGVYEQYF. CDR3 DNA: TGTGCCAGCAGCGAAGCGGGAGGGGTCTACGAGCAGTACTTC.

This clonotype turned up a few times. V usage is TRBV4-1 and J usage is TRBJ2-5; the D gene is possibly TRBD2 (6 bases). V was trimmed by 3 bases and J by 1 base, leaving 12 bases between them. This CDR3 spans 15 amino acids. From germline, CDR1 is MGHRA and CDR2 YSYEKL. CDR3 sequence (DNA): TGCGCCAGCAGCCATGCTGCGGGGTCCCAAGAGACCCAGTACTTC. Its translation is CASSHAAGSQETQYF.

This clonotype was counted between two and nine times. The genes are TRBV5-5 and TRBJ2-5; D possibly uses TRBD1 or TRBD2 (5 bases each). CDR3 size: 15 residues. From germline, CDR1 is SGHKS and CDR2 YYEKEE (reference sequence). Trimming left V 4 bases short and J 5 bases short, with 18 bases between. The CDR3 is CASSVVGGGDETQYF. CDR3 nucleotides: TGTGCCAGCAGCGTGGTTGGGGGTGGTGATGAGACCCAGTACTTC.